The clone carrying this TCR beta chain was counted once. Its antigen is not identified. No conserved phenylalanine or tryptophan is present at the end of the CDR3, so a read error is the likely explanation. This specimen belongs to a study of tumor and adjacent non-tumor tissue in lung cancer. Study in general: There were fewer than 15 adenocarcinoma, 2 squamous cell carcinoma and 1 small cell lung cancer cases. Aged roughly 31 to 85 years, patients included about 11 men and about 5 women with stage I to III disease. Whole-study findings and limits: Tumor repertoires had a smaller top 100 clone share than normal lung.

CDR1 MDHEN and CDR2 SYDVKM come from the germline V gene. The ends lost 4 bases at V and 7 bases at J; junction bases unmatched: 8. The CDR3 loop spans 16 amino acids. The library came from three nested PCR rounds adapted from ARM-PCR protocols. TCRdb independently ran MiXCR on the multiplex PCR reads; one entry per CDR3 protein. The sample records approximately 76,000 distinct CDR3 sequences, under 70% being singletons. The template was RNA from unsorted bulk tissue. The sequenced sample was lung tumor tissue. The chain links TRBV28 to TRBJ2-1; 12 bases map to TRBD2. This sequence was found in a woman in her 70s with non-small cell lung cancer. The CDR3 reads CASSSHLAGGSNEQFI. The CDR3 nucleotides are TGTGCCAGCAGTTCCCACCTAGCGGGAGGGAGTAATGAGCAGTTCATA.